This TCR beta chain was recorded in a study of neurological immune-mediated disorders. Whole-study findings and limits: In HTLV-1-associated myelopathy, TCR clonal expansion was greatest, whereas multiple sclerosis had the least, falling below healthy controls.

In its sample, this clonotype was seen many times. The antigen is not known. The CDR3 has 16 residues. V shed 0 bases and J shed 2 bases, with 15 bases lying between them. The germline V gene has CDR1 SGDLS and CDR2 YYNGEE. Synthesis of cDNA was accomplished via 5'RACE employing 10-nucleotide random UMIs. Each CDR3 protein gets one entry after TCRdb re-called the 5' RACE reads with MiXCR. The table lists some 47,000 distinct CDR3 sequences, roughly 17% of them singletons, with 3.5% to 4.5% in the top ten. Source material was 2 million unsorted PBMCs, stored at -80 °C in RNAlater. The specimen sequenced was PBMCs. The clonotype originates from a man aged 60-69 years in good health. The J gene is TRBJ2-7, the V gene TRBV9; D is unclear. The CDR3 loop reads CASSVGGSLSPYEQYF. Written as DNA, the CDR3 is TGTGCCAGCAGCGTAGGTGGGTCACTCAGCCCCTACGAGCAGTACTTC.